A single sample is the source of the 22 T cell receptor beta chains below, sequenced in a study of OX40 agonist ivuxolimab in advanced cancers. Sequencing was performed with immunoSEQ multiplex PCR; in TCRdb, only in-frame clones are kept and a portion is missing. The sample shows about 99,000 clones, over 75% of them seen only once. Specimen: CD4+ or CD8+ T cells sorted from blood, collected in a trial of the OX40 agonist ivuxolimab. The receptors come from an adult with an advanced solid tumor such as melanoma, head and neck, liver or kidney cancer.

The chain has TRBV5-1 and TRBJ2-7; a possible D gene is TRBD2 (6 bases). Trimming pared 0 bases from V and 6 bases from J, leaving 16 bases between. The germline V gene encodes CDR1 SGHRS and CDR2 YFSETQ. The CDR3 spans 15 residues. The CDR3 DNA sequence: TGCGCCAGCAGCTTGGCCCTGACGGGAGCGCTCGAGCAGTACTTC. This gives the protein CASSLALTGALEQYF.

The chain uses TRBV4-2 and TRBJ2-3; the match to TRBD2 covers 12 bases. Trimming cost V 2 bases and J 4 bases; bases outside gene matches: 7. Germline CDR1 and CDR2: LGHNA and YNFKEQ. This CDR3 is built from 17 residues. The CDR3 region is CASSQRRTSGIADTQYF. CDR3 coding DNA: TGTGCCAGCAGCCAAAGACGGACTAGCGGGATAGCAGATACGCAGTATTTT.

The chain employs TRBV28 and TRBJ2-7; unclear D gene. From germline, CDR1 is MDHEN and CDR2 SYDVKM. Between the trimmed V and J ends, which lost 6 bases and 3 bases, there was a span of 9 bases. The CDR3 length is 12 residues. CDR3 coding DNA: TGTGCCAGCAGCCGGCTCTTCTACGAGCAGTACTTC. It specifies CASSRLFYEQYF.

The chain links TRBV19 to TRBJ1-2, with TRBD1 matching over 8 bases. CDR1 is LNHDA, CDR2 SQIVND, per germline (reference sequence). This CDR3 comprises 15 residues. The junction had 12 bases not matched to a gene; V was cut back by 7 bases and J by 5 bases. CDR3 region: CASTPPGQGGYGYTF. The CDR3, as DNA: TGTGCCAGTACCCCCCCCGGACAGGGAGGTTATGGCTACACCTTC.

The rearrangement links TRBV7-2 to TRBJ2-7, with a possible D match to TRBD1 (6 bases). V gave up 3 bases and J gave up 4 bases, with 13 bases separating them. The CDR3 is 14 amino acids. Germline values: CDR1 SGHTA, CDR2 FQGNSA. DNA of the CDR3: TGTGCCAGCAGCTTGTGGACAGACCCGTACGAGCAGTACTTC. Translation gives CASSLWTDPYEQYF.

This chain connects TRBV28 to TRBJ1-4; D might be TRBD1 (6 bases). The germline V gene encodes CDR1 MDHEN and CDR2 SYDVKM. The V end was cut by 3 bases, the J end by 10 bases, with 18 bases between. The CDR3 covers 15 residues. CDR3 protein: CASSFTGRLGGKLFF. CDR3 nucleotide sequence: TGTGCCAGCAGTTTTACAGGGCGGCTCGGCGGAAAACTGTTTTTT.

The CDR3 sequence: CASSLVGGTFRTDTQYF. The CDR3 nucleotides read TGTGCCAGCAGCTTAGTAGGGGGGACTTTCCGCACAGATACGCAGTATTTT. The J gene is TRBJ2-3, the V gene TRBV7-2; the D gene could be TRBD1 or TRBD2 (6 bases each). V was clipped by 1 base and J by 1 base, with 15 bases between them. This CDR3 contains 17 residues. In germline, CDR1 is SGHTA, CDR2 FQGNSA.

The rearrangement uses TRBV18 and TRBJ2-1; D is undetermined. Germline CDR1 KGHSH, CDR2 LQKENI. CDR3 length: 13 amino acids. V was clipped by 3 bases and J by 7 bases, with 10 bases between them. The CDR3 bases are TGTGCCAGCTCACCCGCCGGCAGGAATGAGCAGTTCTTC. Its protein product is CASSPAGRNEQFF.

This clone occurred once. The CDR3 reads CASSYILAGGNEQFF. In nucleotides, the CDR3 is TGTGCCAGCAGTTACATACTAGCGGGAGGGAATGAGCAGTTCTTC. This chain connects TRBV6-5 to TRBJ2-1; 13 nucleotides agree with TRBD2. CDR3 length: 15 residues. V lost 2 bases, J lost 7 bases, and 2 bases stayed unmatched. Germline CDR1 reads MNHEY; CDR2 reads SVGAGI.

The chain combines TRBV5-1 with TRBJ2-7; the D gene could be TRBD1 or TRBD2 (6 bases each). CDR1 SGHRS and CDR2 YFSETQ come from the germline V gene. CDR3 length equals 15 residues. The V end was cut by 5 bases, the J end by 0 bases, with 15 bases between. The CDR3 DNA is TGCGCCAGCAGTCTCGGGGGCAGGAGCTCCTACGAGCAGTACTTC. Amino acid sequence: CASSLGGRSSYEQYF.

Points on this clone: At one end, the junction sequence differs from germline, possibly due to a read error. The J gene is TRBJ2-1, the V gene TRBV5-4; TRBD2 matches 11 bases. Germline CDR1 and CDR2: SGHNT and YYREEE (reference sequence). CDR3 length: 15 residues. CDR3 region: CASSSRLAGYNKQFF. CDR3 nucleotides: TGTGCCAGCAGCTCCCGACTAGCGGGATACAATAAGCAGTTCTTC.

V gene TRBV7-3 combines with J gene TRBJ2-7; TRBD2 is a possible D gene (7 bases). The CDR3 covers 16 residues. Germline V lookup: CDR1 SGHTA, CDR2 FQGTGA. V lost 4 bases and J 7 bases, leaving 23 bases between the germline ends. CDR3 bases: TGTGCCAGCAGCTCCCCCGGGGGCGGGAGAACCGGGGAGCAGTACTTC. Protein product: CASSSPGGGRTGEQYF.

The chain has TRBV28 and TRBJ2-5, with TRBD1 matching 10 bases. The V gene end was trimmed by 6 bases and the J gene end by 4 bases; junction bases not matched to a gene: 5. This CDR3 comprises 14 residues. From germline, CDR1 is MDHEN and CDR2 SYDVKM. CDR3 sequence: CASSMTGGRETQYF. The CDR3 coding sequence is TGTGCCAGCAGCATGACAGGGGGCCGAGAGACCCAGTACTTC.

The chain couples TRBV18 to TRBJ2-5, with a tentative D call TRBD1 (6 bases). Germline CDR1 is KGHSH and CDR2 is LQKENI. Deletions cut 4 bases from V and 4 bases from J, with 10 bases between. CDR3 size: 13 residues. DNA of the CDR3: TGTGCCAGCTCACTGGGACACCTAGAGACCCAGTACTTC. Protein product: CASSLGHLETQYF.

The chain employs TRBV28 and TRBJ1-2, with D possibly matching TRBD1 (5 bases). Germline assignment: CDR1 MDHEN and CDR2 SYDVKM. The CDR3 has 11 amino acids. With 10 bases removed from V and 2 bases from J, the gap between germline ends came to 8 bases. CDR3 in DNA: TGTGCCATCCGACAGAACTATGGCTACACCTTC. Encoded protein: CAIRQNYGYTF.

The chain uses TRBV4-1 and TRBJ2-1; a weak D match, TRBD2 (5 bases). CDR1 MGHRA and CDR2 YSYEKL come from the germline V gene. V was cut by 1 base and J by 9 bases, with 13 bases left in between. This CDR3 region has 14 residues. The CDR3 DNA reads as TGCGCCAGCAGCCAAGGGAAAGCAGGAGGTGAGCAGTTCTTC. Translating gives CASSQGKAGGEQFF.

The chain joins TRBV7-2 to TRBJ2-1; 10 bases are a match to TRBD2. CDR1 is SGHTA and CDR2 is FQGNSA in the germline V gene. J gave up 10 bases and V 5 bases, and 11 bases lay outside the gene matches. The CDR3 spans 15 residues. Here the CDR3 reads CASSPNSGRKLEQFF. In DNA form, the CDR3 reads TGTGCCAGCAGCCCGAATAGCGGGAGGAAGTTGGAGCAGTTCTTC.

The chain recombines TRBV4-1 with TRBJ2-3; D might be TRBD2 (5 bases). Germline assignment: CDR1 MGHRA and CDR2 YSYEKL. V dropped 1 base and J dropped 2 bases, with 10 bases sitting between them. There are 15 residues in the CDR3. CDR3 residues: CASSQGTVPTDTQYF. Here the CDR3 DNA reads TGCGCCAGCAGCCAAGGGACTGTGCCCACAGATACGCAGTATTTT.

V usage is TRBV6-5 and J usage is TRBJ1-1; perhaps TRBD1 as D (5 bases). Trimming took off 0 bases at V and 10 bases at J, with 15 bases between the two ends. The CDR3 covers 14 residues. In germline, CDR1 is MNHEY, CDR2 SVGAGI. The CDR3 loop reads CASSYSLGRERAFF. As DNA, the CDR3 is TGTGCCAGCAGTTACTCCCTTGGCAGGGAACGAGCTTTCTTT.

The chain uses TRBV2 and TRBJ1-5; the D gene is possibly TRBD1 (6 bases). The CDR3 has 15 amino acids. Germline V CDR1 and CDR2: SNHLY, FYNNEI. With 5 bases removed from V and 3 bases from J, the gap between germline ends came to 14 bases. CDR3 bases: TGTGCCAGCAGTAAAAACCAGGGGCACAATCAGCCCCAGCATTTT. Protein product: CASSKNQGHNQPQHF.

The table lists this clone with a few counts. The V call is TRBV21-1, the J call TRBJ2-2; the tabulated D call, TRBD2, remains unverified against the DNA. TRBV21-1 represents a pseudogene. The CDR3 has 17 amino acids. As DNA, the CDR3 is TGTGCCAGCAGCTGGGTAGGGAGAGAAACGAACACCGGGGAGCTGTTTTTT. Translation: CASSWVGRETNTGELFF.

This sequence joins TRBV6-1 and TRBJ2-1, with TRBD2 identical over 7 bases. V shed 4 bases and J 0 bases; nucleotides not matched to a gene: 0. The CDR3 runs to 14 residues. The germline gives CDR1 MNHNS, CDR2 SASEGT. In DNA, the CDR3 is TGTGCCAGCAGTGGCGGGAGCTCCTACAATGAGCAGTTCTTC. Amino acids: CASSGGSSYNEQFF.